This paragraph reports one TCR beta chain. Antigen unknown. This specimen belongs to a study of T cell responses to AZD1222 COVID-19 vaccine. Generated by immunoSEQ multiplex PCR, the TCRdb table keeps only in-frame clones and is missing some. This sample has around 150,000 clones, with less than 95% found just once. Study-wide results and caveats: A reported finding is that nearly half of spike-specific TCRs target unmutated variant regions.

CDR1 is SNHLY, CDR2 FYNNEI, per germline. The CDR3 is made up of 16 amino acids. Trimming at V came to 6 bases and at J to 7 bases, leaving 14 bases not matched to a gene. The sequence derives from an adult who received the AZD1222 COVID-19 vaccine. The material sequenced was peripheral blood, taken 28 days after the second AZD1222 dose. The J gene is TRBJ2-1, the V gene TRBV2; 8 positions match TRBD1. The CDR3 protein is CASREQSGGVGNEQFF. CDR3 nucleotides: TGTGCCAGCAGGGAACAGTCAGGGGGCGTGGGGAATGAGCAGTTCTTC.